These T cell receptor beta chains were read from a single sample in a study of T cell responses to AZD1222 COVID-19 vaccine. Using immunoSEQ multiplex PCR, the repertoire was profiled, and TCRdb retains in-frame clones only, with some absent. The sample contains about 150,000 clones, less than 90% of which appear only once. The source was peripheral blood, collected on day 0 of AZD1222 vaccination. These TCRs come from an adult in good health. Each CDR3 is given with its conserved first and last residue. The D gene is left open where the match is weak. The size entry is marked missing in some rows and otherwise reads once, few, many or a size class.

CDR3aa: CASSPRGGGMSEQYF
CDR3nt: TGCGCCAGCAGCCCCCGAGGCGGGGGGATGAGCGAGCAGTACTTC
j_gene: TRBJ2-7
d_gene: TRBD2
abundance: .
v_gene: TRBV4-3

CDR3aa: CASSQIGQEGFF
CDR3nt: TGTGCCAGCAGCCAGATAGGCCAAGAGGGGTTCTTC
j_gene: TRBJ2-1
d_gene: .
abundance: .
v_gene: TRBV3-1/TRBV3-2

CDR3aa: CASSLAEYGYTF
CDR3nt: TGTGCCAGCAGCTTGGCGGAATATGGCTACACCTTC
j_gene: TRBJ1-2
d_gene: .
abundance: .
v_gene: TRBV5-4

CDR3aa: CASSFGGNTDTQYF
CDR3nt: TGCGCCAGCAGCTTCGGGGGAAACACAGATACGCAGTATTTT
j_gene: TRBJ2-3
d_gene: .
abundance: .
v_gene: TRBV5-1

CDR3aa: CASSLAAGGGGDEQFF
CDR3nt: TGTGCCAGCAGCTTAGCGGCAGGCGGGGGAGGCGATGAGCAGTTCTTC
j_gene: TRBJ2-1
d_gene: TRBD2
abundance: .
v_gene: TRBV7-6

CDR3aa: CASSIKTGTAEAFF
CDR3nt: TGTGCCAGTAGTATAAAAACAGGGACGGCTGAAGCTTTCTTT
j_gene: TRBJ1-1
d_gene: .
abundance: .
v_gene: TRBV19

CDR3aa: CASSESSTGELFF
CDR3nt: TGTGCCAGCAGTGAATCAAGCACCGGGGAGCTGTTTTTT
j_gene: TRBJ2-2
d_gene: .
abundance: .
v_gene: TRBV6-1

CDR3aa: CASSLEYSGSGSYNSPLHF
CDR3nt: TGTGCCAGCAGCTTAGAATACAGTGGATCAGGGTCCTATAATTCACCCCTCCACTTT
j_gene: TRBJ1-6
d_gene: .
abundance: .
v_gene: TRBV11-3

CDR3aa: CAIGVTSGGGTGELFF
CDR3nt: TGTGCCATCGGAGTGACTAGCGGGGGGGGCACCGGGGAGCTGTTTTTT
j_gene: TRBJ2-2
d_gene: TRBD2
abundance: .
v_gene: TRBV10-3

CDR3aa: CASSRERWTEAFF
CDR3nt: TGTGCCAGCAGCCGAGAGCGTTGGACTGAAGCTTTCTTT
j_gene: TRBJ1-1
d_gene: .
abundance: .
v_gene: TRBV6-5

CDR3aa: CASSDVSYEQYF
CDR3nt: TGTGCCAGCAGTGATGTTTCCTACGAGCAGTACTTC
j_gene: TRBJ2-7
d_gene: .
abundance: .
v_gene: TRBV6-1

CDR3aa: CASSFGTFSSYEQYF
CDR3nt: TGTGCCAGCAGTTTTGGGACTTTTTCATCCTACGAGCAGTACTTC
j_gene: TRBJ2-7
d_gene: .
abundance: .
v_gene: TRBV27

CDR3aa: CATSGLQGMHNQPQHF
CDR3nt: TGTGCCACCAGCGGGTTACAGGGAATGCACAATCAGCCCCAGCATTTT
j_gene: TRBJ1-5
d_gene: .
abundance: .
v_gene: TRBV15

CDR3aa: CASSLGPNPGFRTGELFF
CDR3nt: TGTGCCAGCAGCTTAGGCCCGAACCCAGGGTTTCGCACCGGGGAGCTGTTTTTT
j_gene: TRBJ2-2
d_gene: .
abundance: once
v_gene: TRBV11-2

CDR3aa: CASSFRNQGRNQPQHF
CDR3nt: TGTGCCAGCAGTTTTAGGAACCAGGGACGCAATCAGCCCCAGCATTTT
j_gene: TRBJ1-5
d_gene: .
abundance: .
v_gene: TRBV28

CDR3aa: CASSDSERQDSNQPQHF
CDR3nt: TGTGCCAGCAGTGACTCGGAACGACAGGATAGCAATCAGCCCCAGCATTTT
j_gene: TRBJ1-5
d_gene: .
abundance: few
v_gene: TRBV6-4

CDR3aa: CASSFLGQGANEQFF
CDR3nt: TGCGCCAGCAGCTTTTTGGGACAGGGGGCCAATGAGCAGTTCTTC
j_gene: TRBJ2-1
d_gene: TRBD1
abundance: .
v_gene: TRBV5-1

CDR3aa: CASSWRTGDGYTF
CDR3nt: TGCGCCAGCAGCTGGAGGACAGGGGATGGCTACACCTTC
j_gene: TRBJ1-2
d_gene: TRBD1
abundance: .
v_gene: TRBV5-1

CDR3aa: CASSPGASYGYTF
CDR3nt: TGTGCCAGCTCACCAGGGGCGAGCTATGGCTACACCTTC
j_gene: TRBJ1-2
d_gene: .
abundance: .
v_gene: TRBV18